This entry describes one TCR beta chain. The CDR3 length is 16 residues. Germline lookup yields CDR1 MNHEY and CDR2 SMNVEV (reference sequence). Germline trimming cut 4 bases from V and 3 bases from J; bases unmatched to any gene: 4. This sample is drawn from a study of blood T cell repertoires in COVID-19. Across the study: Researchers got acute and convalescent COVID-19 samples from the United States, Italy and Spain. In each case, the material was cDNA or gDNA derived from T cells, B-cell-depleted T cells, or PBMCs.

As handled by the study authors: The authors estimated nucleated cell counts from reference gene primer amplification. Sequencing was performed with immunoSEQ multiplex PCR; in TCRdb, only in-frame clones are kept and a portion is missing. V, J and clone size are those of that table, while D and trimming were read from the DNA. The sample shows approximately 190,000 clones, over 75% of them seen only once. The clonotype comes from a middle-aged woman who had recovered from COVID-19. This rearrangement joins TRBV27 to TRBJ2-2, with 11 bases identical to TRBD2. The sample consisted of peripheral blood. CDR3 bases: TGTGCCAGCAGTTACAATAGCGGGAGGGACACCGGGGAGCTGTTTTTT. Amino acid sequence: CASSYNSGRDTGELFF.